These T cell receptor beta chains were read from a single sample in a study of blood T cell repertoires in COVID-19. The protocol was immunoSEQ multiplex PCR, while the TCRdb copy is restricted to in-frame clones and leaves out a portion. The sample holds about 120,000 clones, roughly four fifths seen once. The source material was peripheral blood. The receptor set was obtained from a man between 25 and 39 years old with COVID-19, enrolled during active disease. Each CDR3 is given with its conserved first and last residue. D genes are given only for firm matches. Clone sizes are given selectively: once, few, many, or a class where the clone is expanded.

D: -
J: TRBJ2-4
size: -
V: TRBV28
DNA: TGTGCCAGCAGTTTACAAGCCAAAAACATTCAGTACTTC
CDR3: CASSLQAKNIQYF

D: TRBD1
J: TRBJ2-3
size: -
V: TRBV7-9
DNA: TGTGCCAGCAGCCCTGAGGGGGCGGTGTCGACAGATACGCAGTATTTT
CDR3: CASSPEGAVSTDTQYF

D: TRBD1
J: TRBJ1-5
size: -
V: TRBV28
DNA: TGTGCCAGCAGTCGACAGGGGTGGGCCCAGCATTTT
CDR3: CASSRQGWAQHF

D: TRBD1
J: TRBJ2-5
size: -
V: TRBV27
DNA: TGTGCCAGCAGTTTACTAAGTCGGGACAGGGTTATCCAAGAGACCCAGTACTTC
CDR3: CASSLLSRDRVIQETQYF

D: -
J: TRBJ2-3
size: -
V: TRBV2
DNA: TGTGCCAGCAGTGTAGGGGCAGACACAGATACGCAGTATTTT
CDR3: CASSVGADTDTQYF

D: TRBD1
J: TRBJ2-7
size: -
V: TRBV30
DNA: TGTGCCTGGAGTGTGGACAGGGACCCCTACGAGCAGTACTTC
CDR3: CAWSVDRDPYEQYF

D: -
J: TRBJ2-2
size: -
V: TRBV9
DNA: TGTGCCAGCAGCGTAGTGGGTAGTGGGCAGGGCCGCACCGGGGAGCTGTTTTTT
CDR3: CASSVVGSGQGRTGELFF

D: -
J: TRBJ2-5
size: once
V: TRBV6-5
DNA: TGTGCCACCGGGAGGACAGCCCAAGAGACCCAGTACTTC
CDR3: CATGRTAQETQYF

D: -
J: TRBJ2-1
size: -
V: TRBV6-5
DNA: TGTGCCAGCAGTTACAATGGCCAGTTTGATGAGCAGTTCTTC
CDR3: CASSYNGQFDEQFF

D: -
J: TRBJ1-2
size: -
V: TRBV19
DNA: TGTGCCAGTAGGATGGGGCACTATGGCTACACCTTC
CDR3: CASRMGHYGYTF

D: TRBD2
J: TRBJ2-4
size: many
V: TRBV2
DNA: TGTGCCAGCAGAGGACTAGTCCTCAACATTCAGTACTTC
CDR3: CASRGLVLNIQYF

D: TRBD1
J: TRBJ1-4
size: -
V: TRBV29-1
DNA: TGCAGCGCCCGACAGGGGTCTAATGAAAAACTGTTTTTT
CDR3: CSARQGSNEKLFF

D: -
J: TRBJ1-6
size: -
V: TRBV7-2
DNA: TGTGCCAGCAGCTTAGCGGCCGGCTGGAGCTCCTATAATTCACCCCTCCACTTT
CDR3: CASSLAAGWSSYNSPLHF